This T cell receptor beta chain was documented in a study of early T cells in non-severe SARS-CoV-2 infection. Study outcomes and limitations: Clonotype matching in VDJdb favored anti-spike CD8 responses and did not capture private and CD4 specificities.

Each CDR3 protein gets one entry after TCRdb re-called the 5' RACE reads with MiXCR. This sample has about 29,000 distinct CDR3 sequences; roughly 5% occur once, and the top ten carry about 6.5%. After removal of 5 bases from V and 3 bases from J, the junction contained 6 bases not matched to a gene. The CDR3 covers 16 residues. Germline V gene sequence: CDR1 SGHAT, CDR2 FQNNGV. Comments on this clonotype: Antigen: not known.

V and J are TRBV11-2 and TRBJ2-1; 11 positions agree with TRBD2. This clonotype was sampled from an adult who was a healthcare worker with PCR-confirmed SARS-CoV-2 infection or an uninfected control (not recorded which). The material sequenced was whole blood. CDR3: CASSPGTSGRYNEQFF. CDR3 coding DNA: TGTGCCAGCAGCCCCGGGACTAGCGGCCGCTACAATGAGCAGTTCTTC.